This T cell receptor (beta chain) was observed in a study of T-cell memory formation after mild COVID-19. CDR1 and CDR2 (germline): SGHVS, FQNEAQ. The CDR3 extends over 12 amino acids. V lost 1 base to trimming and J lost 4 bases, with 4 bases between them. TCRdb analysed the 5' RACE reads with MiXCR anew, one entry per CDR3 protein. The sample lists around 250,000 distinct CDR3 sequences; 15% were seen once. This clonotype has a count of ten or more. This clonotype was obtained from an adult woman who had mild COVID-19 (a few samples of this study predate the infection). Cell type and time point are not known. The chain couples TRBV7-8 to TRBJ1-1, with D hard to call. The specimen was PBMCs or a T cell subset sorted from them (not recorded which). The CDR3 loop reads CASSLEATEAFF. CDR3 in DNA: TGTGCCAGCAGCTTAGAGGCCACTGAAGCTTTCTTT.